A single sample gave rise to the 22 T cell receptor beta chains below, sequenced in a study of blood T cell repertoires in COVID-19. Assay: immunoSEQ multiplex PCR; the TCRdb copy retains only in-frame clones and omits some. In the table there are tens of thousands of clones, 86% of which are singletons. Sequencing was done on a sample of peripheral blood. These TCRs come from a woman older than 75 with acute or convalescent COVID-19.

This chain uses TRBV6-6 with TRBJ2-3, with D perhaps TRBD1 (6 bases). Trimming removed 7 bases from V and 3 bases from J, with 14 bases in between. The germline CDR1 and CDR2 sequences are MNHNY and SVGAGI (reference sequence). CDR3 size: 14 residues. The CDR3 spells CASTDQGKTDTQYF. CDR3 coding DNA: TGTGCCAGCACCGATCAGGGGAAGACAGATACGCAGTATTTT.

V and J are TRBV4-2 and TRBJ2-5, with D possibly matching TRBD1 (5 bases). The CDR3 has 17 amino acids. Germline V lookup: CDR1 LGHNA, CDR2 YNFKEQ. Trimming cost V 0 bases and J 7 bases, with 21 bases left between them. The CDR3 coding sequence is TGTGCCAGCAGCCAAGAACATAAAGGGGCCAGAGCTGGGACCCAGTACTTC. Its protein product is CASSQEHKGARAGTQYF.

The chain is built from TRBV7-2 and TRBJ2-3; 10 bases match TRBD1. The V gene's germline CDR1 is SGHTA and CDR2 FQGNSA. This CDR3 spans 15 amino acids. Trimming took 3 bases from V and 1 from J; bases not matched to a gene: 1. In DNA, the CDR3 is TGTGCCAGCAGCTTGACAGGGGGCGGCACAGATACGCAGTATTTT. This sequence encodes CASSLTGGGTDTQYF.

The V and J genes are TRBV29-1 and TRBJ1-2; TRBD1 is a possible D gene (6 bases). The CDR3 has 14 residues. Germline V gene data show CDR1 as SQVTM and CDR2 as ANQGSEA. The V end lost 3 bases, the J end lost 0 bases, and 11 bases lay between the germline ends. The CDR3 reads CSVDPGHSNYGYTF. Written as DNA, the CDR3 is TGCAGCGTTGATCCGGGACACTCTAACTATGGCTACACCTTC. The complete variable domain, with remaining parts taken from reference TRBV29-1 and TRBJ1-2, reads SAVISQKPSRDICQRGTSLTIQCQVDSQVTMMFWYRQQPGQSLTLIATANQGSEATYESGFVIDKFPISRPNLTFSTLTVSNMSPEDSSIYLCSVDPGHSNYGYTFGSGTRLTVV.

This rearrangement joins TRBV6-6 to TRBJ2-1, with 10 bases that match TRBD1. The V gene's germline CDR1 is MNHNY and CDR2 SVGAGI (reference sequence). The CDR3 is made up of 15 amino acids. J gave up 5 bases and V 6 bases, and 7 bases lay outside the gene matches. CDR3 sequence reads: CASRRQGAINNEQFF. The CDR3 DNA reads TGTGCCAGCAGGAGACAGGGGGCTATCAACAATGAGCAGTTCTTC.

J is TRBJ1-4 and V is TRBV6-2 or TRBV6-3; 7 bases match TRBD1. The CDR3 totals 14 residues. After removal of 6 bases from V and 13 bases from J, the junction contained 14 bases not matched to a gene. CDR1 is MNHEY, CDR2 SVGEGT, per germline. The CDR3 sequence is CASSADRVRRGLFF. CDR3 nucleotide sequence: TGTGCCAGCAGCGCCGACAGGGTCCGAAGGGGACTGTTTTTT.

The rearrangement links TRBV9 to TRBJ1-4; 9 bases align to TRBD1. The CDR3 is 18 residues long. The germline gives CDR1 SGDLS, CDR2 YYNGEE. Germline trimming cut 3 bases from V and 1 base from J; bases unmatched to any gene: 10. The CDR3 region has the DNA TGTGCCAGCAGCGGAAGCCGGGACAGGGAACGAACTAATGAAAAACTGTTTTTT. This gives the protein CASSGSRDRERTNEKLFF.

The chain combines TRBV6-5 with TRBJ2-1; TRBD2 is a possible D gene (6 bases). Trimming shortened V by 6 bases and J by 8 bases, and 20 bases separated the two germline ends. Germline V CDR1 and CDR2: MNHEY, SVGAGI. The CDR3 extends over 15 amino acids. The CDR3 protein is CASSPFGSGTDEQFF. CDR3 sequence (DNA): TGTGCCAGCAGCCCCTTCGGGAGTGGTACCGATGAGCAGTTCTTC.

The chain recombines TRBV2 with TRBJ1-1; 9 bases match TRBD1. This CDR3 comprises 15 residues. In germline, CDR1 is SNHLY, CDR2 FYNNEI. Trimming removed 4 bases from V and 3 bases from J; junction bases left unmatched: 6. The CDR3 DNA is TGTGCCAGCAGTGCCGGGACAGGGTCCTACACTGAAGCTTTCTTT. Amino acids: CASSAGTGSYTEAFF.

CDR3 nucleotide sequence: TGTGCCAGCAGCTTGATGGCCAGCCAAGAGACCCAGTACTTC. Encoded protein: CASSLMASQETQYF. The chain combines TRBV5-4 with TRBJ2-5; D is undetermined. This CDR3 has 14 residues. V was cut by 1 base and J by 1 base, with 8 bases left in between. Germline CDR1 is SGHNT and CDR2 is YYREEE (reference sequence).

This sequence joins TRBV5-4 and TRBJ1-2; TRBD1 matches at 7 bases. CDR1 and CDR2 from the germline V gene are SGHNT and YYREEE (reference sequence). V shed 4 bases and J 3 bases; nucleotides not matched to a gene: 12. The CDR3 is 16 amino acids. The CDR3 sequence is CASSRANRGQDYGYTF. The CDR3 nucleotides read TGTGCCAGCAGCCGGGCGAACAGGGGCCAGGACTATGGCTACACCTTC.

The V gene is TRBV27, the J gene TRBJ2-7; D possibly corresponds to TRBD1 (6 bases). Trimming took 6 bases from V and 3 from J, leaving 18 bases between them. Germline CDR1 and CDR2: MNHEY and SMNVEV (reference sequence). The length of the CDR3 is 15 residues. The CDR3, as DNA: TGTGCCAGCAGGCAGATAACAGGGTTCAACTACGAGCAGTACTTC. Translation: CASRQITGFNYEQYF.

The chain combines TRBV9 with TRBJ2-1; 11 nucleotides match TRBD2. The CDR3 spans 15 residues. CDR1 is SGDLS and CDR2 is YYNGEE in the germline V gene. The V and J ends lost 4 bases and 10 bases, in that order; junction bases with no gene match: 10. The CDR3 reads CASSFSGGASVEQFF. Here the CDR3 DNA reads TGTGCCAGCAGCTTTAGCGGGGGGGCCTCGGTGGAGCAGTTCTTC.

This chain uses TRBV3-1 (or the pseudogene TRBV3-2) with TRBJ1-3; D unclear. The V and J ends lost 2 bases and 1 base respectively, with 9 bases between them. This CDR3 has 15 amino acids. Germline CDR1 and CDR2: LGHDT and YNNKEL (reference sequence). CDR3 bases: TGTGCCAGCAGCCAAAGTACGCGGTCTGGAAACACCATATATTTT. Translating gives CASSQSTRSGNTIYF.

The rearrangement joins TRBV6-1 to TRBJ2-2; TRBD2 might be the D (5 bases). CDR1 is MNHNS and CDR2 is SASEGT in the germline V gene. CDR3 length: 15 residues. V lost 1 base to trimming and J lost 6 bases, with 12 bases between them. CDR3 DNA sequence: TGTGCCAGCAGTGAAGGAGAGGGTTGGGCCGGGGAGCTGTTTTTT. It translates to CASSEGEGWAGELFF.

This clone was seen once. The V call is TRBV12-3 or TRBV12-4, the J call TRBJ1-2, with D unclear. This CDR3 spans 13 amino acids. Trimming stripped 3 bases from V and 4 bases from J, with 9 bases between. The CDR3 here is CASSLGISYGYTF. The CDR3 region has the DNA TGTGCCAGCAGTTTGGGCATCTCCTATGGCTACACCTTC.

This clone was detected a few times. The V and J genes are TRBV3-1 (or the pseudogene TRBV3-2) and TRBJ2-1, with 7 bases that match TRBD2. This CDR3 is built from 16 residues. The V segment lost 4 bases and the J segment 7 bases; nucleotides outside the gene matches: 13. The germline V gene encodes CDR1 LGHDT and CDR2 YNNKEL (reference sequence). This CDR3 reads CASSPAGTAGENEQFF. CDR3 DNA: TGTGCCAGCAGCCCAGCCGGGACGGCGGGAGAGAATGAGCAGTTCTTC.

The chain has TRBV6-5 and TRBJ2-4, with D perhaps TRBD2 (6 bases). The germline V and J ends were trimmed by 0 bases and 5 bases, with 14 bases remaining between them. The CDR3 is 16 residues long. The germline CDR1 and CDR2 sequences are MNHEY and SVGAGI. The CDR3 sequence: CASSYSRERTQNIQYF. The CDR3 nucleotides are TGTGCCAGCAGTTACTCCCGGGAGAGAACCCAAAACATTCAGTACTTC.

This sequence joins TRBV12-3 or TRBV12-4 and TRBJ1-6, with D possibly matching TRBD1 (5 bases). This CDR3 is 13 amino acids long. V was cut by 1 base and J by 13 bases, with 11 bases left in between. The CDR3 sequence: CASSLGGPAPLHF. The CDR3 DNA reads TGTGCCAGCAGTTTAGGGGGCCCAGCGCCCCTCCACTTT.

The chain links TRBV7-3 to TRBJ2-5; TRBD2 agrees at 9 bases. J gave up 0 bases and V 3 bases, and 5 bases lay outside the gene matches. This CDR3 comprises 16 residues. Germline V gives CDR1 SGHTA, CDR2 FQGTGA. CDR3 sequence (DNA): TGTGCCAGCAGCTTCGCGGGGGGGATGTACCAAGAGACCCAGTACTTC. This encodes CASSFAGGMYQETQYF.

Here the CDR3 DNA reads TGTGCCAGCAGACCCTCCGACAGGGGGCTAATTGGCTACAATGAGCAGTTCTTC. Translated, it gives CASRPSDRGLIGYNEQFF. The V and J genes are TRBV6-9 and TRBJ2-1; TRBD1 agrees at 10 bases. Germline CDR1 is MNHGY and CDR2 is SVAAGI. This CDR3 has 18 amino acids. The junction had 14 bases not matched to a gene; V was cut back by 6 bases and J by 3 bases.

The chain joins TRBV3-1 (or the pseudogene TRBV3-2) to TRBJ2-3, with 10 bases identical to TRBD2. The germline V gene encodes CDR1 LGHDT and CDR2 YNNKEL (reference sequence). The CDR3 is 16 residues long. The V gene end was trimmed by 4 bases and the J gene end by 0 bases; junction bases not matched to a gene: 4. CDR3 protein: CASSPVAGGSTDTQYF. CDR3 in DNA: TGTGCCAGCAGCCCGGTAGCGGGGGGAAGCACAGATACGCAGTATTTT.